Listed below are T cell receptor beta chains from one sample, sequenced in a study of T cell changes during pregnancy in multiple sclerosis. Method: immunoSEQ multiplex PCR; TCRdb's copy keeps in-frame clones and lacks some. The table lists around 66,000 clones, about 92% of them singletons. This material consisted of peripheral blood, taken in the first trimester of pregnancy. All receptors come from a female donor in good health, enrolled as a control in a pregnancy study. CDR3s include the opening cysteine and the closing phenylalanine or tryptophan. Each record gives: D gene, V gene, clone size, J gene, CDR3 DNA, CDR3 protein. A D gene is named only where the DNA matches it firmly. Size tells how often a clone was seen (once, few, many) or the class of an expanded clone, and some rows leave it out.

D gene: .; V gene: TRBV29-1; clone size: .; J gene: TRBJ2-7; CDR3 DNA: TGCAGCGTTGAGTCGGGAGCGTCCTACGAGCAGTACTTC; CDR3 protein: CSVESGASYEQYF
D gene: .; V gene: TRBV19; clone size: .; J gene: TRBJ2-7; CDR3 DNA: TGTGCCAGTAGTTCCTCAGGCTCCTACGAGCAGTACTTC; CDR3 protein: CASSSSGSYEQYF
D gene: TRBD2; V gene: TRBV14; clone size: .; J gene: TRBJ2-1; CDR3 DNA: TGTGCCAGTGGGGGGGGAACCCACTCCTACAATGAGCAGTTCTTC; CDR3 protein: CASGGGTHSYNEQFF
D gene: .; V gene: TRBV7-3; clone size: .; J gene: TRBJ2-1; CDR3 DNA: TGTGCCAGCAGCCCAACACAGAGCTCCTACAATGAGCAGTTCTTC; CDR3 protein: CASSPTQSSYNEQFF
D gene: .; V gene: TRBV5-1; clone size: .; J gene: TRBJ1-1; CDR3 DNA: TGCGCCAGCAGCCGGAACACTTTACAGGGACGGGCCACTGAAGCTTTCTTT; CDR3 protein: CASSRNTLQGRATEAFF
D gene: .; V gene: TRBV7-3; clone size: .; J gene: TRBJ2-3; CDR3 DNA: TGTGCCAGCAGCCCCCGACTCACTGGCACAGATACGCAGTATTTT; CDR3 protein: CASSPRLTGTDTQYF
D gene: TRBD1; V gene: TRBV11-2; clone size: .; J gene: TRBJ2-2; CDR3 DNA: TGTGCCAGCAGCTTAGGATGGGACAGGGACAACACCGGGGAGCTGTTTTTT; CDR3 protein: CASSLGWDRDNTGELFF
D gene: .; V gene: TRBV7-3; clone size: .; J gene: TRBJ2-2; CDR3 DNA: TGTGCCAGCAGCTTGGAGGCAAACACCGGGGAGCTGTTTTTT; CDR3 protein: CASSLEANTGELFF
D gene: .; V gene: TRBV19; clone size: .; J gene: TRBJ2-6; CDR3 DNA: TGTGCCAGTAGTCCAGGGTCTGGGGCCAACGTCCTGACTTTC; CDR3 protein: CASSPGSGANVLTF
D gene: .; V gene: TRBV15; clone size: .; J gene: TRBJ1-4; CDR3 DNA: TGTGCCACCAGCAGAGAGGATACTAAAAAACTGTTTTTT; CDR3 protein: CATSREDTKKLFF
D gene: .; V gene: TRBV2; clone size: .; J gene: TRBJ1-1; CDR3 DNA: TGTGCCAGCTACAGACAGATAAACACTGAAGCTTTCTTT; CDR3 protein: CASYRQINTEAFF
D gene: TRBD1; V gene: TRBV7-9; clone size: .; J gene: TRBJ1-1; CDR3 DNA: TGTGCCAGCAGCTTGGGACAGGGGCTTGAAGCTTTCTTT; CDR3 protein: CASSLGQGLEAFF
D gene: .; V gene: TRBV9; clone size: once; J gene: TRBJ2-1; CDR3 DNA: TGTGCCAGCTCGGACAAGGGGAATGAGCAGTTCTTC; CDR3 protein: CASSDKGNEQFF
D gene: .; V gene: TRBV11-2; clone size: .; J gene: TRBJ1-2; CDR3 DNA: TGTGCCAGCAGCTCCCCAGGAAACTATGGCTACACCTTC; CDR3 protein: CASSSPGNYGYTF
D gene: TRBD2; V gene: TRBV11-3; clone size: .; J gene: TRBJ2-1; CDR3 DNA: TGTGCCAGCAGCTTAGACGGCGGGGGTACGAGTGAGCAGTTCTTC; CDR3 protein: CASSLDGGGTSEQFF
D gene: TRBD1; V gene: TRBV30; clone size: many; J gene: TRBJ1-1; CDR3 DNA: TGTGCCTGGAGTGTACGTTTATCGGGACAGGGCAGAGTGGCAGCTTTCTTT; CDR3 protein: CAWSVRLSGQGRVAAFF
D gene: .; V gene: TRBV19; clone size: .; J gene: TRBJ1-2; CDR3 DNA: TGTGCCAGTAGTATCGACAGGATACGGAGTGGCTACACCTTC; CDR3 protein: CASSIDRIRSGYTF
D gene: .; V gene: TRBV9; clone size: .; J gene: TRBJ1-2; CDR3 DNA: TGTGCCAGCAGCTCGTACGACAGGCGGGATGGCTACACCTTC; CDR3 protein: CASSSYDRRDGYTF
D gene: .; V gene: TRBV18; clone size: .; J gene: TRBJ1-3; CDR3 DNA: TGTGCCAGCTCACCGGGACAAATCTCTGGAAACACCATATATTTT; CDR3 protein: CASSPGQISGNTIYF
D gene: .; V gene: TRBV7-3; clone size: .; J gene: TRBJ2-3; CDR3 DNA: TGTGCCAGCAGCCCGGAGTGGACAGATACGCAGTATTTT; CDR3 protein: CASSPEWTDTQYF
D gene: .; V gene: TRBV29-1; clone size: .; J gene: TRBJ1-1; CDR3 DNA: TGCAGCGTCTGGGACACTAAGAACACTGAAGCTTTCTTT; CDR3 protein: CSVWDTKNTEAFF
D gene: TRBD2; V gene: TRBV27; clone size: .; J gene: TRBJ2-1; CDR3 DNA: TGTGCCAGCAGTTCAACACTAGCGGGGACCTACAATGAGCAGTTCTTC; CDR3 protein: CASSSTLAGTYNEQFF
D gene: TRBD1; V gene: TRBV6-5; clone size: .; J gene: TRBJ2-7; CDR3 DNA: TGTGCCAGCAGTTACGTCCCAGGGGGCTTCTCCTACGAGCAGTACTTC; CDR3 protein: CASSYVPGGFSYEQYF
D gene: .; V gene: TRBV7-8; clone size: .; J gene: TRBJ1-1; CDR3 DNA: TGTGCCAGCATGGTGGGAGCGGACACTGAAGCTTTCTTT; CDR3 protein: CASMVGADTEAFF
D gene: .; V gene: TRBV7-2; clone size: .; J gene: TRBJ1-5; CDR3 DNA: TGTGCCAGCAGCTTAGAAAGGGGGAGTCCCCAGCATTTT; CDR3 protein: CASSLERGSPQHF
D gene: TRBD2; V gene: TRBV7-2; clone size: .; J gene: TRBJ2-1; CDR3 DNA: TGTGCCAGCAGCTTAGAACTAGCGGGAGGCTCCTACAATGAGCAGTTCTTC; CDR3 protein: CASSLELAGGSYNEQFF
D gene: .; V gene: TRBV18; clone size: .; J gene: TRBJ1-1; CDR3 DNA: TGTGCCAGCTCACCTTCGAGAGGTACGAACACTGAAGCTTTCTTT; CDR3 protein: CASSPSRGTNTEAFF
D gene: .; V gene: TRBV15; clone size: .; J gene: TRBJ2-5; CDR3 DNA: TGTGCCACCAGCAGAGATAGCACCCAGTACTTC; CDR3 protein: CATSRDSTQYF
D gene: TRBD1; V gene: TRBV19; clone size: .; J gene: TRBJ1-2; CDR3 DNA: TGTGCCACCCTCACCCGGGACAGGGGATTAAGCTACACCTTC; CDR3 protein: CATLTRDRGLSYTF
D gene: TRBD2; V gene: TRBV28; clone size: few; J gene: TRBJ2-3; CDR3 DNA: TGTGCCAGCAGTAGAACTAGCGGGAGGTCCTTCAGGGCAGATACGCAGTATTTT; CDR3 protein: CASSRTSGRSFRADTQYF
D gene: TRBD1; V gene: TRBV5-4; clone size: .; J gene: TRBJ2-1; CDR3 DNA: TGTGCCAGCAGCTTGGCGCAGGGGGAAGGCAACAATGAGCAGTTCTTC; CDR3 protein: CASSLAQGEGNNEQFF
D gene: TRBD1; V gene: TRBV5-5; clone size: .; J gene: TRBJ1-4; CDR3 DNA: TGTGCCAGCAGCCCTGAGACAGGGAAGGGTGAAAAACTGTTTTTT; CDR3 protein: CASSPETGKGEKLFF
D gene: TRBD1; V gene: TRBV7-6; clone size: once; J gene: TRBJ1-4; CDR3 DNA: TGTGCCAGCAGCGATCGGACAGGGGGAAATGAAAAACTGTTTTTT; CDR3 protein: CASSDRTGGNEKLFF
D gene: .; V gene: TRBV4-3; clone size: .; J gene: TRBJ2-1; CDR3 DNA: TGCGCCAGCAGCCAAGATCAGGCCTCGATCTCCTACAATGAGCAGTTCTTC; CDR3 protein: CASSQDQASISYNEQFF
D gene: .; V gene: TRBV6-5; clone size: .; J gene: TRBJ1-4; CDR3 DNA: TGTGCCAGCAGTTTTACAGGGACGAGTGAAAAACTGTTTTTT; CDR3 protein: CASSFTGTSEKLFF
D gene: .; V gene: TRBV9; clone size: .; J gene: TRBJ1-1; CDR3 DNA: TGTGCCAGCAGCACCGGGTCCTTGAACACTGAAGCTTTCTTT; CDR3 protein: CASSTGSLNTEAFF
D gene: TRBD1; V gene: TRBV5-1; clone size: .; J gene: TRBJ1-2; CDR3 DNA: TGCGCCAGCAGCTTGGCAGGGGGAGATCTTGGAAATGGCTACACCTTC; CDR3 protein: CASSLAGGDLGNGYTF